The sequence of this T cell receptor (beta chain) was determined in a study of OX40 agonist ivuxolimab in advanced cancers. In the study overall: Every 2 weeks, patients received ivuxolimab intravenously, dosed at 0.01 to 10 mg/kg. Recorded diagnoses for dose-escalation patients were hepatocellular carcinoma, melanoma, renal cell or head and neck cancer.

Libraries were prepared by immunoSEQ multiplex PCR; TCRdb keeps only in-frame clonotypes and omits some of them. Of roughly 50,000 clones in the sample, approximately 91% were seen once. The germline gives CDR1 MNHEY, CDR2 SMNVEV (reference sequence). This CDR3 contains 14 residues. With regard to this clone: Compared with germline, one end of the junction differs, possibly owing to a read error.

This receptor was taken from an adult with an advanced solid tumor such as melanoma, head and neck, liver or kidney cancer. The sequences come from CD4+ or CD8+ T cells sorted from blood, collected in a trial of the OX40 agonist ivuxolimab. This chain links TRBV27 with TRBJ2-3; D gene ambiguous. The CDR3 loop reads CASNLRSLGDTQYF. CDR3 DNA sequence: TGTGCCAGCAATTTAAGGAGCTTAGGAGATACGCAGTATTTT.